This TCR beta chain originates from a study of OX40 agonist ivuxolimab in advanced cancers. The overall study: More than 35% of patients had received prior checkpoint inhibitor therapy. Whole-study results and caveats: The antigen specificity of the peripheral T cells (those that were expanded) was not determined. Relative to CD4+, CD8+ T cells held more expanded clones on average.

Only in-frame clones appear in the TCRdb table, and some are missing; sequencing was by immunoSEQ multiplex PCR. The sample shows some 90,000 clones, around 90% of them seen only once. Worth noting for this clone: What it binds is unknown.

Germline V gene sequence: CDR1 SGHRS, CDR2 YFSETQ. With 4 bases clipped from V and 5 bases from J, the junction kept 11 bases outside the gene matches. This CDR3 spans 16 amino acids. The sample consisted of CD4+ or CD8+ T cells sorted from blood, taken in a trial of the OX40 agonist ivuxolimab. The chain couples TRBV5-1 to TRBJ2-2, with 7 positions matching TRBD1. The sequence was collected from an adult with an advanced solid tumor such as melanoma, head and neck, liver or kidney cancer. CDR3 in amino acids: CASSASQGRITGELFF. As DNA, the CDR3 is TGCGCCAGCAGCGCTTCACAGGGGCGAATAACCGGGGAGCTGTTTTTT.